This T cell receptor beta chain was obtained from a study of OX40 agonist ivuxolimab in advanced cancers. Study overall: Anti-PD-1, anti-PD-L1 or anti-CTLA-4 therapy given earlier was allowed, and roughly 38% had some. Three patients responded partially, comprising one with hepatocellular carcinoma and two with cutaneous melanoma.

The germline V gene encodes CDR1 MGHRA and CDR2 YSYEKL. The CDR3 is made up of 16 amino acids. J lost 2 bases, V lost 4 bases, and 9 bases had no gene match. TCRdb's table, derived via immunoSEQ multiplex PCR, lists solely in-frame clones and lacks some. The sample consists of 55,000 to 85,000 clones, about 90% of them appearing once. The sample holds a few counts of this clone. V gene TRBV4-1 combines with J gene TRBJ2-3; TRBD1 matches at 7 bases. This sequence was found in an adult with an advanced solid tumor such as melanoma, head and neck, liver or kidney cancer. Specimen: CD4+ or CD8+ T cells sorted from blood, collected in a trial of the OX40 agonist ivuxolimab. DNA for the CDR3: TGCGCCAGCAGCCGAGGAGGACAGGAGTTCACAGATACGCAGTATTTT. The encoded protein is CASSRGGQEFTDTQYF.